This is a list of T cell receptor beta chains from one sample in a study of blood T cell repertoires in COVID-19. This table comes from immunoSEQ multiplex PCR, and its TCRdb copy is limited to in-frame clones, with some not included. The sample has under 150,000 clones, roughly 84% seen once. Sequencing was carried out using peripheral blood. The receptor set was obtained from a woman aged 40-49 years with acute or convalescent COVID-19. CDR3s include the opening cysteine and the closing phenylalanine or tryptophan. D genes are given only for firm matches. Part of the rows lack a size; the others show once, few, many or a class for expanded clones.

clone size,V gene,J gene,D gene,CDR3 protein,CDR3 DNA
few,TRBV6-5,TRBJ2-7,.,CASRTGIEIREQYF,TGTGCCAGCAGGACCGGGATCGAAATTCGAGAGCAGTACTTC
.,TRBV1,TRBJ2-3,.,CTSSQTSGASDTQYF,TGCACCAGCAGCCAGACTAGCGGGGCGTCAGATACGCAGTATTTT
.,TRBV7-2,TRBJ2-1,.,CASSPTGPDTSGLEFF,TGTGCCAGCAGCCCCACGGGTCCCGATACTAGTGGGTTAGAGTTCTTC
.,TRBV6-5,TRBJ2-3,.,CASSLPTGYPDTQYF,TGTGCCAGCAGTTTACCGACGGGGTACCCAGATACGCAGTATTTT
.,TRBV3-1/TRBV3-2,TRBJ1-1,TRBD1,CASSPGTANEAFF,TGTGCCAGCAGCCCCGGGACAGCGAATGAAGCTTTCTTT
few,TRBV4-1,TRBJ1-2,.,CASSQPGSYGYTF,TGCGCCAGCAGCCAACCAGGGTCCTATGGCTACACCTTC
.,TRBV3-1/TRBV3-2,TRBJ1-5,.,CASSPPGRDQPQHF,TGTGCCAGCAGCCCACCGGGTCGGGATCAGCCCCAGCATTTT
.,TRBV4-2,TRBJ1-1,TRBD1,CASSRDRQGPGAFF,TGTGCCAGCAGCCGAGATAGACAGGGACCAGGAGCTTTCTTT
.,TRBV7-9,TRBJ1-5,TRBD1,CASSPGRTGDQPQHF,TGTGCCAGCAGCCCAGGTCGGACAGGGGACCAGCCCCAGCATTTT
.,TRBV5-1,TRBJ2-7,.,CASNPKSTNSYEQYF,TGCGCCAGCAACCCGAAGTCCACTAACTCCTACGAGCAGTACTTC
.,TRBV25-1,TRBJ2-7,TRBD1,CASSETRGSPEQYF,TGTGCCAGCAGTGAAACCAGGGGGAGCCCCGAGCAGTACTTC
.,TRBV7-9,TRBJ1-1,.,CASSLALTEAFF,TGTGCCAGCAGCTTAGCGTTAACTGAAGCTTTCTTT
.,TRBV7-8,TRBJ1-5,.,CASSLDWPGVQPQHF,TGTGCCAGCAGCTTAGATTGGCCAGGGGTTCAGCCCCAGCATTTT
once,TRBV11-2,TRBJ1-4,TRBD1,CASSLWQGVTNEKLFF,TGTGCCAGCAGCTTGTGGCAGGGGGTAACTAATGAAAAACTGTTTTTT